This T cell receptor (beta chain) stems from a study of breast tumors, draining lymph nodes, adjacent tissues. Of note for this clonotype: Its antigen is not known.

The V gene's germline CDR1 is DFQATT and CDR2 SNEGSKA (reference sequence). Trimming cost V 3 bases and J 9 bases, with 9 bases left between them. The CDR3 is 11 amino acids. Study-wide results and limits: Tumor TCR diversity was below lymph nodes but above nontumor tissue.

TCRdb ran MiXCR on the multiplex PCR reads and lists one entry per CDR3 protein. The sample contains 30,000 to 35,000 distinct CDR3 sequences, 60% to 80% of which appear only once. This clonotype originated in a female donor with breast cancer. Some clones in this sample may be carry-over from other donors' samples. The sequencing sample was made of breast tumor tissue. The chain combines TRBV20-1 with TRBJ1-3; the D is unclear. Written as DNA, the CDR3 is TGCAGTGCTAGCGACCTGACCACCATATATTTT. It yields the protein CSASDLTTIYF.